This T cell receptor beta chain was identified during a study of identical twins. Whole-study findings and limits: Beta out-of-frame sequences showed weaker excess twin sharing. Models underpredicted monozygotic twin sharing of out-of-frame TCR alpha.

A universal primer site was created by template switching, with the cDNA bearing unique molecular identifiers. TCRdb recomputed calls from the 5' RACE reads with MiXCR, one row per CDR3 protein. Among about 480,000 distinct CDR3 sequences, over 12% were seen once, and the ten largest hold about 0.53%. In its sample, this clonotype was seen a few times. Its cognate antigen is unknown. Another study also made use of these data, one on yellow fever vaccine responses in identical twins.

The clonotype originates from a woman aged 18-30 years in good health. Sequenced input: CD4+ T cells sorted from blood.

The CDR3 DNA sequence: TGCGCCAGCAGCTTGGTCGGACTAGCGGAAGCCAAAAACATTCAGTACTTC. Protein product: CASSLVGLAEAKNIQYF. The chain recombines TRBV5-1 with TRBJ2-4; TRBD2 matches 10 bases. This CDR3 is 17 amino acids long. V gave up 0 bases and J gave up 0 bases; unmatched junction bases: 3. Looked up from germline, CDR1 is SGHRS and CDR2 is YFSETQ.